This paragraph covers one T cell receptor beta chain sequence. What this receptor recognizes is not known. Nothing much larger sits one base from this clone, and base qualities are not available. These data originate in a study of blood T cell repertoires in COVID-19 (dated by TCRdb to 2018 to 2021). Study-level background: The collaborator samples originated in the United States, Italy and Spain and spanned the acute and convalescent phases of COVID-19. The repertoires were released in a freely available public database intended as a resource for research on the immune response to SARS-CoV-2. The sample metadata nearly always contained a de-identified subject ID, COVID-19 status, age in years and sex. HLA class I and class II types, where available, came from metadata supplied by the sample provider rather than from assay-based typing. The material from the prospective study consisted of cDNA or gDNA derived from T cells, B-cell-depleted T cells, or PBMCs. Samples were obtained from the ongoing ImmuneRACE study (first 160 participants) and from about 1,300 subjects provided by 6 global collaborators. Subjects who had been exposed to COVID-19, were actively infected with it, or had recovered from it provided the deeply sampled blood TCRbeta repertoires that made up the dataset. General conclusions and limits of the study: How much clinical and demographic metadata was included differed by source and by participant, and the metadata was provided uncurated.

The immunoSEQ Assay, a bias-controlled multiplex PCR, was used to amplify TCRbeta CDR3 regions from genomic DNA. The authors' analysis ran thus. The number of nucleated cells in each sample was estimated from the amplification of reference gene primers within the assay. To quantify the absolute abundance of each unique TCRbeta CDR3 rearrangement, sequence reads were collapsed and filtered. For each sample, productive Simpson clonality was calculated as the square root of Simpson's diversity index across productive rearrangements. TCRdb provides this immuneACCESS table in a form limited to in-frame rearrangements. Some clones are lacking; in checked studies, under half of them reflect an unresolved V gene, and why the rest are absent is not known. V and J calls and clone size follow that table, whereas D and trimming were derived from the DNA. The sample table contains roughly 190,000 clones; only one count was recorded for approximately 90% of them. The ten most abundant clones make up around 1.1% of the sample.

Each collaborating institution followed its own protocols to collect whole blood in K2EDTA tubes. For TCRbeta analysis, collaborator samples were shipped as frozen whole blood, as isolated PBMCs, or as DNA extracted from either sample type. The sequence derives from a man aged 25 to 45 with acute or convalescent COVID-19. The sequencing sample was made of peripheral blood.

The CDR3 here reads CASTKIIEAFF. At the DNA level, the sequence is TGTGCCAGCACCAAAATCATTGAAGCTTTCTTT. The chain was built from TRBV6-5 and TRBJ1-1; no confident D gene assignment can be made. From a lookup of the germline V gene, CDR1 and CDR2 are MNHEY and SVGAGI. Cut back by 7 bases and 7 bases, the V and J ends lie 10 bases apart. The CDR3 numbers 11 residues from cysteine through phenylalanine. Only CDR3 DNA remains: 33 bases, in frame from the first base.